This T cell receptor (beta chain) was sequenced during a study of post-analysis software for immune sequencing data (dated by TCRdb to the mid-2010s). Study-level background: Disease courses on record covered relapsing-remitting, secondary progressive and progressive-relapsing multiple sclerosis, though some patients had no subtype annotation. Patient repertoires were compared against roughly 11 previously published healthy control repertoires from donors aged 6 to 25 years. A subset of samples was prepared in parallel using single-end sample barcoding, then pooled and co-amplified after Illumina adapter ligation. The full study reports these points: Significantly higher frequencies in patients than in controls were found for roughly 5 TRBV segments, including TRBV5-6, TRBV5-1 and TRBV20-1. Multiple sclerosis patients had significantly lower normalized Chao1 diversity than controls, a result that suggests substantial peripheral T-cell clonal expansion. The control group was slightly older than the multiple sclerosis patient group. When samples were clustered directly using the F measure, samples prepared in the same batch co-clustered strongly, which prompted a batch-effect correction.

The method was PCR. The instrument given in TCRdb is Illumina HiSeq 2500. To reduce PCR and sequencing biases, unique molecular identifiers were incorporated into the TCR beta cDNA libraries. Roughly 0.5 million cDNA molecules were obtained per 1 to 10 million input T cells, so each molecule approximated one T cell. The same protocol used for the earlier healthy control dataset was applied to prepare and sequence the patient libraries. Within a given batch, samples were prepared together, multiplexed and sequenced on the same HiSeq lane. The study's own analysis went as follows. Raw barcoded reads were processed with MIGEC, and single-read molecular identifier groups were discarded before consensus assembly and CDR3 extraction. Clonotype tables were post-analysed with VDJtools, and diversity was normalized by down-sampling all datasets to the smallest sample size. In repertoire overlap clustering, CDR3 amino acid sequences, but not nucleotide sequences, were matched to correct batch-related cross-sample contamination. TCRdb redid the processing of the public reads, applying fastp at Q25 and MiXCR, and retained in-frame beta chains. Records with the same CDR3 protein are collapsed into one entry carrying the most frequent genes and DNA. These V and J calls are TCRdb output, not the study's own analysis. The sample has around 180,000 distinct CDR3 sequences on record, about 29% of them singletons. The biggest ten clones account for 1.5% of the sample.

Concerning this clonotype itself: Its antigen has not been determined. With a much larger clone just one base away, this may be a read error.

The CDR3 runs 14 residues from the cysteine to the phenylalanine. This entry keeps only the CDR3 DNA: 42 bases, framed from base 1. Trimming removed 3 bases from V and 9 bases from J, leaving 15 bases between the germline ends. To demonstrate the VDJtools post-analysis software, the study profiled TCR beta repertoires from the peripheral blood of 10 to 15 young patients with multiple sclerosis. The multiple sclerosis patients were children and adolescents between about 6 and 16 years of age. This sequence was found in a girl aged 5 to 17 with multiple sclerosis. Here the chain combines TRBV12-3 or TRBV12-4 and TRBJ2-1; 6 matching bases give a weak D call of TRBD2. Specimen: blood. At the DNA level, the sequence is TGTGCCAGCAGTTTGACTAGATTCTTTGGTGAGCAGTTCTTC. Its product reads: CASSLTRFFGEQFF.